A single sample is the source of the 25 T cell receptor beta chains below, sequenced in a study of beta chain features in type 1 diabetes. Antigens for these TCRs are unknown. The isolated RNA, all of it, was reverse transcribed, so expressed TCRB transcripts were what got sequenced. TCRdb's copy holds only in-frame clones and misses some; the assay was immunoSEQ multiplex PCR. The data show 600,000 or so clones, 9.5% to 15% seen once. Whole-study results and caveats: Among all four CD4+ subsets, Type 1 diabetes patients had TCRB CDR3s that were moderately but significantly shorter.

Source material: naive CD4+ T cells from blood. The receptors originated from a man aged 25-45 years with type 1 diabetes.

This clone has just a few counts. The rearrangement uses TRBV2 and TRBJ2-3; maybe TRBD1 (5 bases). Germline CDR1 and CDR2: SNHLY and FYNNEI. V was clipped by 6 bases and J by 10 bases, with 23 bases between them. CDR3 size: 15 residues. Here the CDR3 reads CASSLSQGNGGAQYF. As DNA, the CDR3 is TGTGCCAGCAGCTTATCCCAGGGTAATGGCGGAGCGCAGTATTTT.

This clone was found a few times. This chain connects TRBV5-4 to TRBJ1-6; weak D call: TRBD1 (5 bases). Looked up from germline, CDR1 is SGHNT and CDR2 is YYREEE (reference sequence). V lost 0 bases to trimming and J lost 7 bases, with 11 bases between them. The CDR3 loop spans 15 amino acids. The CDR3 sequence: CASSLAVTDNSPLHF. CDR3 nucleotides: TGTGCCAGCAGCTTGGCCGTGACAGACAATTCACCCCTCCACTTT.

This clone was detected a few times. The chain has TRBV29-1 and TRBJ1-2; D not resolved. Germline loops: CDR1 SQVTM, CDR2 ANQGSEA. The V end was cut by 0 bases, the J end by 8 bases, with 10 bases between. The CDR3 consists of 12 residues. The DNA of the CDR3 is TGCAGCGTTGAAGATCAATGGATAGGCTACACCTTC. This translates into CSVEDQWIGYTF.

Here the CDR3 DNA reads TGTGCCAGCAGCGCCGGGGGGGTCCAAGAGGTGACCCAGTACTTC. It is translated as CASSAGGVQEVTQYF. This sequence joins TRBV9 and TRBJ2-5, with 8 bases identical to TRBD2. With V trimmed by 3 bases and J by 7 bases, 11 bases remained unmatched. CDR3 length equals 15 residues. The germline CDR1 and CDR2 sequences are SGDLS and YYNGEE.

The chain employs TRBV21-1 and TRBJ1-4; the table's D gene call, TRBD1, was not cross checked with the DNA. TRBV21-1 is a pseudogene locus. The CDR3 is 16 amino acids. This CDR3 reads CASSRDRGQANEKLFF. The CDR3 DNA is TGTGCCAGCAGCAGGGACAGGGGGCAAGCTAATGAAAAACTGTTTTTT.

This clone has more than one count but fewer than ten. This specimen includes other DNA sequences encoding the same CDR3. This rearrangement joins TRBV9 to TRBJ2-1; D may correspond to TRBD1 or TRBD2 (6 bases each). Germline CDR1 is SGDLS and CDR2 is YYNGEE. Trimming left V 0 bases short and J 2 bases short, with 9 bases between. The CDR3 extends over 15 amino acids. CDR3 loop: CASSVEGGTYNEQFF. CDR3 nucleotide sequence: TGTGCCAGCAGCGTAGAGGGGGGAACCTACAATGAGCAGTTCTTC.

The gene calls are TRBV5-1 and TRBJ2-4; D uncertain. Germline V gene sequence: CDR1 SGHRS, CDR2 YFSETQ. V was shortened by 1 base and J by 0 bases, with 8 bases between the two germline ends. The CDR3 runs to 15 residues. CDR3 DNA sequence: TGCGCCAGCAGCTTGACCCTTGGAGCCAAAAACATTCAGTACTTC. Residues: CASSLTLGAKNIQYF.

V gene TRBV7-2 combines with J gene TRBJ2-6; no definite D call. CDR1 is SGHTA and CDR2 is FQGNSA in the germline V gene. The V end lost 2 bases, the J end lost 1 base, and 9 bases lay between the germline ends. CDR3 length equals 16 residues. CDR3 protein: CASSLLGRSGANVLTF. Here the CDR3 DNA reads TGTGCCAGCAGCTTACTGGGCCGATCTGGGGCCAACGTCCTGACTTTC. The complete variable domain, with remaining parts taken from reference TRBV7-2 and TRBJ2-6, reads GAGVSQSPSNKVTEKGKDVELRCDPISGHTALYWYRQSLGQGLEFLIYFQGNSAPDKSGLPSDRFSAERTGGSVSTLTIQRTQQEDSAVYLCASSLLGRSGANVLTFGAGSRLTVL.

The genes are TRBV9 and TRBJ2-2, with 7 bases lining up with TRBD1. Germline assignment: CDR1 SGDLS and CDR2 YYNGEE. Losses at the gene ends were 4 bases for V and 4 bases for J; bases not matched to a gene: 10. The CDR3 is made up of 16 amino acids. CDR3 loop: CASSFAGTALTGELFF. DNA for the CDR3: TGTGCCAGCAGCTTCGCCGGGACAGCGCTCACCGGGGAGCTGTTTTTT.

A few counts support this clone. V and J are TRBV30 and TRBJ1-3; 8 bases line up with TRBD1. The CDR3 is 15 residues long. Germline V CDR1 and CDR2: GTSNPN, SVGIG (reference sequence). J gave up 4 bases and V 4 bases, and 9 bases lay outside the gene matches. The CDR3 loop is CAWTLSGGAGNTIYF. CDR3 nucleotides: TGTGCCTGGACTCTCTCAGGGGGCGCGGGAAACACCATATATTTT. The whole variable domain, filled in from reference TRBV30 and TRBJ1-3, reads SQTIHQWPATLVQPVGSPLSLECTVEGTSNPNLYWYRQAAGRGLQLLFYSVGIGQISSEVPQNLSASRPQDRQFILSSKKLLLSDSGFYLCAWTLSGGAGNTIYFGEGSWLTVV.

This clone occurred a few times. This chain uses TRBV5-6 with TRBJ1-6, with 12 bases lining up with TRBD1. With 0 bases clipped from V and 14 bases from J, the junction kept 6 bases outside the gene matches. Germline CDR1 and CDR2: SGHDT and YYEEEE. This CDR3 is 15 amino acids long. CDR3 region: CASSLAGTGGLSLHF. The CDR3 DNA is TGTGCCAGCAGCTTGGCCGGGACAGGGGGCTTGTCCCTCCACTTT.

This clone appeared a few times. The rearrangement joins TRBV7-2 to TRBJ1-5, with 9 bases aligning to TRBD1. CDR1 and CDR2 from the germline V gene are SGHTA and FQGNSA. Trimming cost V 4 bases and J 1 base; bases outside gene matches: 2. The length of the CDR3 is 15 residues. The CDR3, as DNA: TGTGCCAGCAGCTGGACAGGGGAAAGCAATCAGCCCCAGCATTTT. Protein: CASSWTGESNQPQHF. The full variable domain, with the rest looked up from reference TRBV7-2 and TRBJ1-5, is GAGVSQSPSNKVTEKGKDVELRCDPISGHTALYWYRQSLGQGLEFLIYFQGNSAPDKSGLPSDRFSAERTGGSVSTLTIQRTQQEDSAVYLCASSWTGESNQPQHFGDGTRLSIL.

This chain joins TRBV7-8 and TRBJ1-1; D is unresolved. The germline V and J ends were trimmed by 1 base and 1 base, with 13 bases remaining between them. The CDR3 loop spans 16 amino acids. Germline-derived CDR1 and CDR2 are SGHVS and FQNEAQ. CDR3 nucleotide sequence: TGTGCCAGCAGCTTAGATGTCTGGCAGGCGAACACTGAAGCTTTCTTT. Amino acids: CASSLDVWQANTEAFF. Full variable domain (rest looked up from reference TRBV7-8 and TRBJ1-1): GAGVSQSPRYKVAKRGQDVALRCDPISGHVSLFWYQQALGQGPEFLTYFQNEAQLDKSGLPSDRFFAERPEGSVSTLKIQRTQQEDSAVYLCASSLDVWQANTEAFFGQGTRLTVV.

The V gene is TRBV28, the J gene TRBJ1-4, with 7 nucleotides matching TRBD1. The length of the CDR3 is 14 residues. The V segment lost 5 bases and the J segment 8 bases; nucleotides outside the gene matches: 8. The germline V gene encodes CDR1 MDHEN and CDR2 SYDVKM. The CDR3 region is CASSPTGVEEKLFF. As DNA, the CDR3 is TGTGCCAGCAGTCCTACAGGGGTAGAGGAAAAACTGTTTTTT.

The rearrangement joins TRBV7-2 to TRBJ2-1, with 7 bases that match TRBD1. Per the germline V gene, CDR1 is SGHTA and CDR2 is FQGNSA. The junction had 13 bases not matched to a gene; V was cut back by 5 bases and J by 3 bases. This CDR3 has 17 residues. CDR3 loop: CASSLPTAGGFYNEQFF. The CDR3 nucleotides are TGTGCCAGCAGCCTCCCCACCGCAGGGGGTTTCTACAATGAGCAGTTCTTC.

This clone was seen at least ten times. This rearrangement joins TRBV7-2 to TRBJ2-2, with D possibly TRBD2 on 5 matching bases. Trimming cost V 11 bases and J 4 bases, with 14 bases left between them. The CDR3 is 13 residues long. Germline values: CDR1 SGHTA, CDR2 FQGNSA. The CDR3 loop reads CAAASGLTGELFF. Here the CDR3 DNA reads TGTGCCGCCGCAAGCGGCCTCACCGGGGAGCTGTTTTTT. The complete variable domain, with remaining parts taken from reference TRBV7-2 and TRBJ2-2, reads GAGVSQSPSNKVTEKGKDVELRCDPISGHTALYWYRQSLGQGLEFLIYFQGNSAPDKSGLPSDRFSAERTGGSVSTLTIQRTQQEDSAVYLCAAASGLTGELFFGEGSRLTVL.

This sequence joins TRBV30 and TRBJ2-7; 8 bases agree with TRBD2. Germline assignment: CDR1 GTSNPN and CDR2 SVGIG (reference sequence). The CDR3 spans 15 residues. J was trimmed by 3 bases and V by 3 bases; bases with no gene match: 10. The CDR3 coding sequence is TGTGCCTGGAGCCCCCTAAGCGGGAGCCTCTACGAGCAGTACTTC. It yields the protein CAWSPLSGSLYEQYF.

This sequence joins TRBV7-2 and TRBJ2-7, with 8 nucleotides matching TRBD2. Germline assignment: CDR1 SGHTA and CDR2 FQGNSA. V lost 6 bases, J lost 0 bases, and 7 bases stayed unmatched. The CDR3 is made up of 15 amino acids. The CDR3 coding sequence is TGTGCCAGCAGGGGTAGCGGGGAGAACTCCTACGAGCAGTACTTC. Translating gives CASRGSGENSYEQYF.

This clone was counted only a few times. This rearrangement joins TRBV5-6 to TRBJ1-6; D is undetermined. Germline values: CDR1 SGHDT, CDR2 YYEEEE. V was trimmed by 7 bases and J by 2 bases, leaving 10 bases between them. This CDR3 is built from 14 residues. The CDR3: CASRVEAYNSPLHF. The DNA of the CDR3 is TGTGCCAGCCGCGTTGAAGCCTATAATTCACCCCTCCACTTT.

The chain joins TRBV4-1 to TRBJ1-5; tentatively, D is TRBD1 (5 bases). Germline assignment: CDR1 MGHRA and CDR2 YSYEKL. There are 14 residues in the CDR3. V lost 4 bases to trimming and J lost 6 bases, with 13 bases between them. CDR3 region: CASSPRGFGQPQHF. The CDR3 DNA reads as TGCGCCAGCAGCCCGCGGGGGTTCGGTCAGCCCCAGCATTTT.

This clone occurred a few times. The V gene is TRBV7-2, the J gene TRBJ1-2; 7 bases fit TRBD1. Germline V gene data show CDR1 as SGHTA and CDR2 as FQGNSA. The CDR3 extends over 15 amino acids. With V trimmed by 7 bases and J by 4 bases, 12 bases remained unmatched. The CDR3 loop reads CASTPQGQGGYGYTF. The CDR3 bases are TGTGCCAGCACACCACAGGGCCAGGGGGGCTATGGCTACACCTTC.

This clone was counted only a few times. J is TRBJ1-2 and V is TRBV7-2; D ambiguous. Trimming shortened V by 1 base and J by 0 bases, and 6 bases separated the two germline ends. CDR1 is SGHTA and CDR2 is FQGNSA in the germline V gene. CDR3 length: 14 residues. The CDR3 loop reads CASSLGHPNYGYTF. The CDR3, as DNA: TGTGCCAGCAGCTTAGGACATCCTAACTATGGCTACACCTTC.

The chain combines TRBV4-2 with TRBJ2-3, with D maybe TRBD2 (5 bases). Germline CDR1 LGHNA, CDR2 YNFKEQ. With 1 base removed from V and 5 bases from J, the gap between germline ends came to 10 bases. This CDR3 region has 14 residues. The CDR3 DNA reads as TGTGCCAGCAGCCAAGGAACAGCGGTAGATACGCAGTATTTT. Encoded protein: CASSQGTAVDTQYF.

The V gene is TRBV10-2, the J gene TRBJ2-4, with a possible D match to TRBD2 (7 bases). The CDR3 is 15 amino acids. The ends were cut back, 4 bases at V and 8 bases at J, with 18 bases in the middle. The germline CDR1 and CDR2 sequences are WSHSY and SAAADI. The CDR3 DNA reads as TGCGCCAGCAGTGGAGGAGGGGGGGCCCGAGACATTCAGTACTTC. Translation: CASSGGGGARDIQYF.

The rearrangement links TRBV11-3 to TRBJ2-1, with 8 bases that match TRBD2. Germline lookup yields CDR1 SGHNT and CDR2 YENEEA. The CDR3 loop spans 15 amino acids. Unmatched junction bases numbered 7, after V lost 4 bases and J lost 5 bases. CDR3: CASSSLAGTNNEQFF. In DNA, the CDR3 is TGTGCCAGCAGCTCCCTAGCGGGTACGAACAATGAGCAGTTCTTC.